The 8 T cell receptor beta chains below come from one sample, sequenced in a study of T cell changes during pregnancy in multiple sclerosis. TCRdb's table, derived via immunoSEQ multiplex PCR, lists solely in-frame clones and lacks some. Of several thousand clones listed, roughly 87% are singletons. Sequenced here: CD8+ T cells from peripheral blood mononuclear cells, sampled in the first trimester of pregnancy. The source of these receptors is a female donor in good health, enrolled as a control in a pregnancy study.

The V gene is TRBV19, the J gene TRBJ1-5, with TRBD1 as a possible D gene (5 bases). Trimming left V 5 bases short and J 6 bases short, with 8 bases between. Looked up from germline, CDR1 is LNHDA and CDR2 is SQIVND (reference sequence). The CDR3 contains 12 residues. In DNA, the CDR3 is TGTGCCAGTAGTCCCCAGGGTCAGCCCCAGCATTTT. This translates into CASSPQGQPQHF.

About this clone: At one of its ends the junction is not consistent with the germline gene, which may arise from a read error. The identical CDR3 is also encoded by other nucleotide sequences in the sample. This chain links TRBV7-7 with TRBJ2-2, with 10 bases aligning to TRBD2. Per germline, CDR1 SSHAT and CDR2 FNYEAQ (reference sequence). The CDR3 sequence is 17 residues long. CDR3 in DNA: TGTGCTAGCAGCCTCCGGACTAGCGGCCCGAACACCGGGGAGCTGTTTTTT. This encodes CASSLRTSGPNTGELFF. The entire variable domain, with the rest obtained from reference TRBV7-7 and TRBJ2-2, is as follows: GAGVSQSPRYKVTKRGQDVTLRCDPISSHATLYWYQQALGQGPEFLTYFNYEAQPDKSGLPSDRFSAERPEGSISTLTIQRTEQRDSAMYRCASSLRTSGPNTGELFFGEGSRLTVL.

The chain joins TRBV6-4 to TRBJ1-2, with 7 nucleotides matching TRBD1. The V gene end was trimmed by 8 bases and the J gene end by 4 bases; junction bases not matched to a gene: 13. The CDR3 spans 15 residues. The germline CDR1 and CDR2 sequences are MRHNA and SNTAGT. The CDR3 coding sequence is TGTGCCAGCTCTCCCGGTGACAGGGACGTCTATGGCTACACCTTC. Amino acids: CASSPGDRDVYGYTF.

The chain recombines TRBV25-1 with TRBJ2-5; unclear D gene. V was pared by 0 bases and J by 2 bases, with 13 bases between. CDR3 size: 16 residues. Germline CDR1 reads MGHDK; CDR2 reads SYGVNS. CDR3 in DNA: TGTGCCAGCAGTGAATACGGGTTCAGTTCTCAAGAGACCCAGTACTTC. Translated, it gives CASSEYGFSSQETQYF.

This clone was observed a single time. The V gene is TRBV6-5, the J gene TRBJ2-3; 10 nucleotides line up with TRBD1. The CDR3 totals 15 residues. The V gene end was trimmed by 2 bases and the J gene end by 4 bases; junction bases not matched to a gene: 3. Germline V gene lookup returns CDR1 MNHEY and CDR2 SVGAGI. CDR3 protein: CASSYTTGGADTQYF. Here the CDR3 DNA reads TGTGCCAGCAGTTACACGACAGGGGGCGCAGATACGCAGTATTTT.

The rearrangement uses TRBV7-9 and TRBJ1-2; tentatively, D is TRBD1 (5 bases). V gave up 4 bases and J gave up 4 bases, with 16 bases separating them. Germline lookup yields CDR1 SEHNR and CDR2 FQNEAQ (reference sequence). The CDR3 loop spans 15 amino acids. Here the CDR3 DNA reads TGTGCCAGCAGCTCCCGGACGGACAAGGGCTATGGCTACACCTTC. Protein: CASSSRTDKGYGYTF.

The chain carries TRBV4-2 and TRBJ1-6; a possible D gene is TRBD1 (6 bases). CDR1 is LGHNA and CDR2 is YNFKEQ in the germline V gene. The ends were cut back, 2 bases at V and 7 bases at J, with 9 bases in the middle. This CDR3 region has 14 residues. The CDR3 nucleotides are TGTGCCAGCAGCCAATACAGGGAAAATTCACCCCTCCACTTT. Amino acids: CASSQYRENSPLHF.

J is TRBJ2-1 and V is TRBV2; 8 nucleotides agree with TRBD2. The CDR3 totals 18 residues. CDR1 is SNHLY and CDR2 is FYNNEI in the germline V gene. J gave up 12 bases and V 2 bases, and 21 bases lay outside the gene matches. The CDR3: CASSEPSSGTRMANGQFF. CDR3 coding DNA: TGTGCCAGCAGTGAACCATCATCCGGGACTAGAATGGCAAACGGGCAGTTCTTC. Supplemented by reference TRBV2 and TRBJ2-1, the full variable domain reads EPEVTQTPSHQVTQMGQEVILRCVPISNHLYFYWYRQILGQKVEFLVSFYNNEISEKSEIFDDQFSVERPDGSNFTLKIRSTKLEDSAMYFCASSEPSSGTRMANGQFFGPGTRLTVL.